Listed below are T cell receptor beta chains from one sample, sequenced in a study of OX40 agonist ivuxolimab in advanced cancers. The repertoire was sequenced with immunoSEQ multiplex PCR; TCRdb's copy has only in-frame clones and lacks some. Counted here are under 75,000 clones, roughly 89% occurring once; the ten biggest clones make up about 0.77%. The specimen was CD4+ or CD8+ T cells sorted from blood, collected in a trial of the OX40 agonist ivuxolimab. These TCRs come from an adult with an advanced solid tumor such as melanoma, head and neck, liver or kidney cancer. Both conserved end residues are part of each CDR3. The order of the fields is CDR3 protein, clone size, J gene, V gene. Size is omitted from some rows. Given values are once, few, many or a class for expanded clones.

CDR3 protein: CASSYSGTAEAFF
clone size: -
J gene: TRBJ1-1
V gene: TRBV6-1

CDR3 protein: CASSKQISRFF
clone size: -
J gene: TRBJ2-1
V gene: TRBV21-1

CDR3 protein: CASSLSGYGYTF
clone size: once
J gene: TRBJ1-2
V gene: TRBV7-8

CDR3 protein: CASSFGQNTEAFF
clone size: -
J gene: TRBJ1-1
V gene: TRBV5-4

CDR3 protein: CASSLLRQGAQHF
clone size: -
J gene: TRBJ1-5
V gene: TRBV7-2

CDR3 protein: CASSMGRGEIGNQPQHF
clone size: -
J gene: TRBJ1-5
V gene: TRBV19

CDR3 protein: CASSRDRDSGEQYF
clone size: -
J gene: TRBJ2-7
V gene: TRBV6-1

CDR3 protein: CASSLETRGYTF
clone size: -
J gene: TRBJ1-2
V gene: TRBV11-2

CDR3 protein: CASSGRFGGRRDEQFF
clone size: once
J gene: TRBJ2-1
V gene: TRBV5-5

CDR3 protein: CASRLAGSPYEQYF
clone size: once
J gene: TRBJ2-7
V gene: TRBV27

CDR3 protein: CASSFAGRGNEQFF
clone size: -
J gene: TRBJ2-1
V gene: TRBV28

CDR3 protein: CASSLGGRPWVETQYF
clone size: once
J gene: TRBJ2-5
V gene: TRBV5-6

CDR3 protein: CASRRTLTRDTEAFF
clone size: -
J gene: TRBJ1-1
V gene: TRBV5-1

CDR3 protein: CASSPTSSGGGEKLFF
clone size: -
J gene: TRBJ1-4
V gene: TRBV18

CDR3 protein: CSAQPSGNTGELFF
clone size: -
J gene: TRBJ2-2
V gene: TRBV29-1

CDR3 protein: CASSQGSVFVNSPLHF
clone size: -
J gene: TRBJ1-6
V gene: TRBV4-1

CDR3 protein: CASSLPGTSPLWEQYF
clone size: -
J gene: TRBJ2-7
V gene: TRBV28

CDR3 protein: CASSTGLAGGLYYNEQFF
clone size: -
J gene: TRBJ2-1
V gene: TRBV5-1

CDR3 protein: CASSGERGDTDTQYF
clone size: -
J gene: TRBJ2-3
V gene: TRBV2

CDR3 protein: CASSPLAGGPGEQFF
clone size: -
J gene: TRBJ2-1
V gene: TRBV28

CDR3 protein: CASSLGPAGGDNVLTF
clone size: -
J gene: TRBJ2-6
V gene: TRBV7-2

CDR3 protein: CASSPDRGGQPQHF
clone size: -
J gene: TRBJ1-5
V gene: TRBV27

CDR3 protein: CASNSGTDTQYF
clone size: -
J gene: TRBJ2-3
V gene: TRBV28

CDR3 protein: CASSLDQNYGYTF
clone size: -
J gene: TRBJ1-2
V gene: TRBV7-2

CDR3 protein: CSAERQDSSFF
clone size: few
J gene: TRBJ1-1
V gene: TRBV20-1

CDR3 protein: CASSVAGGNEQFF
clone size: -
J gene: TRBJ2-1
V gene: TRBV9

CDR3 protein: CSATPDSEQYF
clone size: -
J gene: TRBJ2-7
V gene: TRBV20-1

CDR3 protein: CASSASGEFYEQYF
clone size: -
J gene: TRBJ2-7
V gene: TRBV28

CDR3 protein: CSVVGGRDIYNEQFF
clone size: -
J gene: TRBJ2-1
V gene: TRBV29-1

CDR3 protein: CASSQDGGTAFNEQFF
clone size: -
J gene: TRBJ2-1
V gene: TRBV14

CDR3 protein: CSGQGAVAGELFF
clone size: -
J gene: TRBJ2-2
V gene: TRBV29-1